This TCR beta chain comes out of a study of human thymus T cells. Only in-frame clones appear in the TCRdb table, and some are missing; sequencing was by immunoSEQ multiplex PCR. Of about 60,000 clones in the sample, 90% to 95% are singletons; the top ten hold approximately 6%. Study observations and caveats: An apparent bias in V and J gene usage was seen in thymic and blood repertoires.

Of note for this clone: Its antigen is still unknown.

The CDR3 spans 13 residues. Germline values: CDR1 GTSNPN, CDR2 SVGIG (reference sequence). Trimming removed 1 base at V and 2 bases at J, with 5 bases between. Corrective surgery for congenital heart defects was being performed on the healthy Finnish infants who were the donors. Sequencing was done on a sample of blood. The origin of this receptor is a boy younger than two with a congenital heart defect but otherwise immunologically healthy. The chain carries TRBV30 and TRBJ2-2; D is unclear. CDR3 sequence reads: CAWSGINTGELFF. DNA of the CDR3: TGTGCCTGGAGTGGGATTAACACCGGGGAGCTGTTTTTT.